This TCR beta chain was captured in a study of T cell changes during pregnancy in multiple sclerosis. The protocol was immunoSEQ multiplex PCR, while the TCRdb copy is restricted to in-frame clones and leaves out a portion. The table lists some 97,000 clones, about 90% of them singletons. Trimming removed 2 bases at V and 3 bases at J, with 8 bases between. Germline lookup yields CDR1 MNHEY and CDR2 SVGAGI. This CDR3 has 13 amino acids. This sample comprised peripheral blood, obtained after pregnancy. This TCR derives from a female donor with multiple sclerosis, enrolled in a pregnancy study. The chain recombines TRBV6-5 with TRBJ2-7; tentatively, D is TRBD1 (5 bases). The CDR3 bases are TGTGCCAGCAGTTACGGCAGGGACTACGAGCAGTACTTC. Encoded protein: CASSYGRDYEQYF.